These 27 T cell receptor beta chains share one sample of origin, sequenced in a study of glioma-infiltrating T cells after dendritic cell vaccination. Produced via immunoSEQ multiplex PCR; TCRdb's table is partial and in-frame only. Altogether around 62,000 clones are present, around 86% being singletons, with the ten largest covering 9.2%. This material consisted of blood, taken before dendritic cell vaccination. The receptors were gathered from a human donor with glioblastoma.

This clone occurred once. The genes are TRBV7-2 and TRBJ1-2; D is possibly TRBD1 (5 bases). The germline gives CDR1 SGHTA, CDR2 FQGNSA. The CDR3 contains 15 residues. The V and J ends lost 5 bases and 4 bases respectively, with 17 bases between them. The CDR3 DNA reads as TGTGCCAGCAGCCTAGACAGCACGGGGGTCTATGGCTACACCTTC. Protein product: CASSLDSTGVYGYTF.

This clone showed up just a few times. The J gene is TRBJ1-2, the V gene TRBV28; no reliable D call. Germline V gives CDR1 MDHEN, CDR2 SYDVKM. V was cut by 5 bases and J by 5 bases, with 12 bases left in between. The CDR3 is 13 amino acids. This chain's CDR3 is CASSRWARYGYTF. The CDR3 region has the DNA TGTGCCAGCAGTCGTTGGGCACGTTATGGCTACACCTTC.

V gene TRBV27 combines with J gene TRBJ2-3; D is possibly TRBD2 (7 bases). Trimming left V 4 bases short and J 12 bases short, with 14 bases between. This CDR3 is 12 amino acids long. Germline-derived CDR1 and CDR2 are MNHEY and SMNVEV (reference sequence). The CDR3 sequence: CASSSSGGGQYF. The CDR3 DNA follows: TGTGCCAGCAGTTCCTCGGGGGGCGGACAGTATTTT.

The chain uses TRBV15 and TRBJ1-4; D gene ambiguous. Trimming removed 1 base from V and 8 bases from J, with 8 bases in between. This CDR3 spans 13 amino acids. Germline lookup yields CDR1 LNHNV and CDR2 YYDKDF (reference sequence). The CDR3 DNA follows: TGTGCCACCAGCAGAGTTGAGAGGGAAAAACTGTTTTTT. Protein: CATSRVEREKLFF.

The chain employs TRBV6-1 and TRBJ2-7, with TRBD1 identical over 7 bases. V was pared by 3 bases and J by 2 bases, with 7 bases of the junction left unmatched. The CDR3 extends over 15 amino acids. Germline CDR1 MNHNS, CDR2 SASEGT. CDR3 sequence: CASSEVGRGPYEQYF. In nucleotides, the CDR3 is TGTGCCAGCAGTGAGGTTGGTAGGGGGCCCTACGAGCAGTACTTC.

The gene calls are TRBV18 and TRBJ2-1, with D perhaps TRBD1 (7 bases). CDR1 KGHSH and CDR2 LQKENI come from the germline V gene. The V gene lost 8 bases and the J gene lost 8 bases, with 16 bases spanning the gap. This CDR3 contains 13 residues. Written as DNA, the CDR3 is TGTGCCAGCACCCGACAGGGAGGCTATGAGCAGTTCTTC. Protein product: CASTRQGGYEQFF.

This chain joins TRBV29-1 and TRBJ2-5; TRBD1 is a possible D gene (5 bases). CDR3 length: 13 amino acids. V lost 7 bases to trimming and J lost 3 bases, with 15 bases between them. From germline, CDR1 is SQVTM and CDR2 ANQGSEA. CDR3 protein: CSAQPDNEETQYF. CDR3 nucleotides: TGCAGCGCCCAACCGGACAATGAAGAGACCCAGTACTTC.

The rearrangement uses TRBV29-1 and TRBJ2-2, with D unresolved. CDR1 and CDR2 (germline): SQVTM, ANQGSEA. V was trimmed by 7 bases and J by 2 bases, leaving 11 bases between them. The CDR3 contains 13 residues. The CDR3 sequence is CSARSRNTGELFF. CDR3 DNA sequence: TGCAGCGCTAGATCTAGAAACACCGGGGAGCTGTTTTTT.

CDR3 sequence (DNA): TGCGCCAGCAGCTTGGATTGGGGGGGGAAAGAGACCCAGTACTTC. Translation gives CASSLDWGGKETQYF. This sequence joins TRBV5-1 and TRBJ2-5, with TRBD2 matching over 7 bases. The CDR3 length is 15 residues. With V trimmed by 0 bases and J by 3 bases, 5 bases remained unmatched. Looked up from germline, CDR1 is SGHRS and CDR2 is YFSETQ.

The chain employs TRBV7-9 and TRBJ2-3; D is perhaps TRBD2 (6 bases). The V end was cut by 3 bases, the J end by 3 bases, with 10 bases between. This CDR3 region has 14 residues. Germline V gene lookup returns CDR1 SEHNR and CDR2 FQNEAQ (reference sequence). CDR3 residues: CASSLEGLTDTQYF. The CDR3 DNA reads TGTGCCAGCAGCTTGGAGGGTTTAACAGATACGCAGTATTTT.

This clone has a single count. The rearrangement uses TRBV5-1 and TRBJ2-3; unclear D gene. CDR3 length: 16 amino acids. The germline CDR1 and CDR2 sequences are SGHRS and YFSETQ. Deletions cut 0 bases from V and 1 base from J, with 12 bases between. Written as DNA, the CDR3 is TGCGCCAGCAGCTTGGCCGGTCCCTCCGGCACAGATACGCAGTATTTT. This encodes CASSLAGPSGTDTQYF.

The chain recombines TRBV10-2 with TRBJ2-5, with 11 bases matching TRBD2. The CDR3 runs 16 residues. V was pared by 5 bases and J by 3 bases, with 8 bases of the junction left unmatched. Germline CDR1 is WSHSY and CDR2 is SAAADI. As DNA, the CDR3 is TGCGCCAGCAGTTTGATAGCGGGGGGGCTCAAAGAGACCCAGTACTTC. It specifies CASSLIAGGLKETQYF.

The chain links TRBV18 to TRBJ1-1; D is unresolved. This CDR3 has 14 residues. In germline, CDR1 is KGHSH, CDR2 LQKENI. Trimming stripped 3 bases from V and 1 base from J, with 9 bases between. The CDR3 loop reads CASSPPGENTEAFF. CDR3 coding DNA: TGTGCCAGCTCACCCCCGGGAGAGAACACTGAAGCTTTCTTT.

This clone was seen a few times. The rearrangement joins TRBV23-1 to TRBJ2-7; TRBD1 aligns across 9 bases. TRBV23-1 is recorded as an ORF, its role being uncertain. The CDR3 is made up of 17 amino acids. The J segment lost 3 bases and the V segment lost 6 bases, leaving 15 bases of the junction unmatched. The CDR3 DNA reads as TGCGCCAGCAGCCCTTGCCCTACAGGGGGCCTACTCTACGAGCAGTACTTC. Translated: CASSPCPTGGLLYEQYF.

The V and J genes are TRBV6-1 and TRBJ1-2; 10 bases fit TRBD1. The CDR3 contains 14 residues. The germline V gene has CDR1 MNHNS and CDR2 SASEGT. With V trimmed by 10 bases and J by 8 bases, 13 bases remained unmatched. CDR3 sequence (DNA): TGTGCCACCTTCCCGACAGGGGGCTGGGGAGGCTACACCTTC. Translation gives CATFPTGGWGGYTF.

The chain couples TRBV30 to TRBJ1-3; no definite D call. The CDR3 is 13 residues long. The V end was cut by 5 bases, the J end by 0 bases, with 8 bases between. Germline values: CDR1 GTSNPN, CDR2 SVGIG (reference sequence). CDR3 DNA sequence: TGTGCCTGGGAGACTGACTCTGGAAACACCATATATTTT. This sequence encodes CAWETDSGNTIYF.

J is TRBJ2-1 and V is TRBV29-1; D perhaps matches TRBD2 (5 bases). This CDR3 is built from 11 residues. Trimming removed 6 bases from V and 8 bases from J, with 11 bases in between. From germline, CDR1 is SQVTM and CDR2 ANQGSEA. The CDR3 spells CSVGSFHEQFF. The CDR3 coding sequence is TGCAGCGTAGGGAGTTTCCATGAGCAGTTCTTC.

This clone is a singleton in its sample. The chain employs TRBV2 and TRBJ2-5; D gene unclear. The J call may be incorrect, as the DNA end agrees better with TRBJ2-7. Germline CDR1 SNHLY, CDR2 FYNNEI. The CDR3 runs 11 residues. The CDR3 DNA reads as TGTGCCAGCAGTGCAAACTACGAGCAGTACTTC. It yields the protein CASSANYEQYF.

V usage is TRBV25-1 and J usage is TRBJ1-5; D is perhaps TRBD1 (5 bases). Germline CDR1 and CDR2: MGHDK and SYGVNS. V lost 1 base to trimming and J lost 4 bases, with 11 bases between them. The CDR3 consists of 15 residues. The CDR3 loop is CASSEWGVGNQPQHF. CDR3 sequence (DNA): TGTGCCAGCAGTGAATGGGGGGTAGGTAATCAGCCCCAGCATTTT.

The V gene is TRBV27, the J gene TRBJ2-3, with TRBD1 matching over 8 bases. Trimming cost V 2 bases and J 5 bases; bases outside gene matches: 12. From germline, CDR1 is MNHEY and CDR2 SMNVEV (reference sequence). CDR3 length: 17 residues. Here the CDR3 reads CASSLTGGHHAGDTQYF. The CDR3 DNA is TGTGCCAGCAGTTTAACAGGGGGACACCATGCGGGAGATACGCAGTATTTT.

This chain links TRBV11-2 with TRBJ1-1; no clear D gene. Trimming removed 4 bases at V and 1 base at J, with 7 bases between. Germline assignment: CDR1 SGHAT and CDR2 FQNNGV. The CDR3 has 13 amino acids. The CDR3 DNA reads as TGTGCCAGCAGCTCATCTAGGAACACTGAAGCTTTCTTT. The encoded protein is CASSSSRNTEAFF.

This rearrangement joins TRBV6-6 to TRBJ2-3, with D perhaps matching TRBD1 (5 bases). The V gene's germline CDR1 is MNHNY and CDR2 SVGAGI (reference sequence). V was trimmed by 6 bases and J by 5 bases, leaving 6 bases between them. The CDR3 has 11 amino acids. The CDR3 loop is CASSQGDTQYF. The DNA of the CDR3 is TGTGCCAGCAGCCAGGGAGATACGCAGTATTTT.

J is TRBJ2-1 and V is TRBV7-2, with 7 bases matching TRBD1. There are 15 residues in the CDR3. V was clipped by 5 bases and J by 9 bases; unmatched bases: 13. The germline CDR1 and CDR2 sequences are SGHTA and FQGNSA. DNA of the CDR3: TGTGCCAGCAGCCGTGGGACAGTGGGAATAGGTGAGCAGTTCTTC. The encoded protein is CASSRGTVGIGEQFF.

To note about this clone: Other nucleotide sequences in the sample specify the same CDR3. V usage is TRBV6-5 and J usage is TRBJ1-6; 7 bases are shared with TRBD1. The V and J ends lost 2 bases and 7 bases, in that order; junction bases with no gene match: 2. CDR1 is MNHEY and CDR2 is SVGAGI in the germline V gene. The CDR3 runs 14 residues. The CDR3, as DNA: TGTGCCAGCAGTTACCGGGACAGCAATTCACCCCTCCACTTT. Its translation: CASSYRDSNSPLHF.

The chain carries TRBV27 and TRBJ1-6; 9 nucleotides line up with TRBD1. The CDR3 is 15 amino acids. With V trimmed by 6 bases and J by 10 bases, 10 bases remained unmatched. Germline CDR1 is MNHEY and CDR2 is SMNVEV (reference sequence). The CDR3: CASSDTGGQGSPLHF. The DNA of the CDR3 is TGTGCCAGCAGCGATACAGGGGGCCAAGGGTCACCCCTCCACTTT.

The chain couples TRBV5-1 to TRBJ2-1; 7 bases map to TRBD2. CDR1 is SGHRS, CDR2 YFSETQ, per germline. After removal of 0 bases from V and 0 bases from J, the junction contained 6 bases not matched to a gene. This CDR3 has 17 residues. CDR3 protein: CASSLAPSGFSYNEQFF. The CDR3 region has the DNA TGCGCCAGCAGCTTGGCCCCTAGCGGCTTCTCCTACAATGAGCAGTTCTTC.

The CDR3 spells CASSLNGHYGYTF. DNA for the CDR3: TGTGCCAGCAGTTTGAACGGTCACTATGGCTACACCTTC. The chain employs TRBV27 and TRBJ1-2; no reliable D call. V was cut by 3 bases and J by 3 bases, with 8 bases left in between. This CDR3 has 13 amino acids. Germline V lookup: CDR1 MNHEY, CDR2 SMNVEV (reference sequence).